The present T cell receptor (beta chain) was sequenced within a study of cytomegalovirus exposure and HLA in healthy donors. The CDR3 extends over 14 amino acids. Germline-derived CDR1 and CDR2 are SGHKS and YYEKEE (reference sequence). V shed 0 bases and J shed 5 bases, with 11 bases lying between them. This clone appeared a few times. The PCR used 60 Vbeta and 13 Jbeta primers. Sequencing used immunoSEQ multiplex PCR; TCRdb keeps in-frame clones, though not all of them. The data contain 130,000 to 150,000 clones, around four fifths of them seen just once; the ten biggest clones take up less than 3%.

The source is a female donor in good health and CMV-seronegative. The gene calls are TRBV5-5 and TRBJ1-1; D not resolved. The source material was PBMCs. CDR3 bases: TGTGCCAGCAGCTTGGTTTATGGCCTTACTGAAGCTTTCTTT. Its translation: CASSLVYGLTEAFF.